This TCR beta chain was sequenced for a study of CD8+CD57+ T cells in acquired aplastic anemia. The wider study: Mean DNA quantity obtained from sorted CD4+ and CD8+ cells was around 2.9 ug.

The use of genomic DNA as template underpinned the TCR beta VDJ and CDR3 profiling. From the reads, TCRdb called clonotypes with MiXCR, one entry per CDR3 protein. The table records roughly 200,000 distinct CDR3 sequences, around 60% of them present only once. The V and J ends lost 5 bases and 7 bases respectively, with 15 bases between them. Germline loops: CDR1 SEHNR, CDR2 FQNEAQ (reference sequence). The CDR3 extends over 15 amino acids. This clonotype has a handful of counts. Its antigen is undetermined. Before being chosen for sequencing, patients had shown CD8+CD57+ cell expansion by flow cytometry. No therapy had been given to the patients at the time of blood sampling. Study-level points and caveats: For CD8+ Simpson's diversity, patients and controls showed no significant difference. Patients and controls were found to share some 30 CD8+ CDR3 sequences.

This receptor was taken from a human donor with aplastic anemia. The chain is built from TRBV7-9 and TRBJ1-6; the D gene is possibly TRBD1 (5 bases). The specimen was sorted CD4+, CD8+, or CD8+CD57+ T cells (not recorded which) from PBMCs. The CDR3 is CASSRGAEFNSPLHF. DNA for the CDR3: TGTGCCAGCAGCCGAGGGGCGGAATTCAATTCACCCCTCCACTTT.